Detailed here is one TCR beta chain. V lost 0 bases to trimming and J lost 5 bases, with 11 bases between them. Per the germline V gene, CDR1 is SGHVS and CDR2 is FQNEAQ. This CDR3 comprises 15 residues. The repertoire was sequenced with immunoSEQ multiplex PCR; TCRdb's copy has only in-frame clones and lacks some. In the table there are 34,000 or so clones, roughly 94% of which are singletons. This specimen comes from a study of circulating and synovial CD4+ cells in juvenile arthritis. Material for sequencing was CD4+ T cells from blood. This TCR was sampled from a human donor with juvenile idiopathic arthritis. This chain uses TRBV7-8 with TRBJ1-5; TRBD1 might be the D (5 bases). The CDR3: CASSLAWGSDQPQHF. CDR3 nucleotides: TGTGCCAGCAGCTTAGCGTGGGGCAGTGATCAGCCCCAGCATTTT.